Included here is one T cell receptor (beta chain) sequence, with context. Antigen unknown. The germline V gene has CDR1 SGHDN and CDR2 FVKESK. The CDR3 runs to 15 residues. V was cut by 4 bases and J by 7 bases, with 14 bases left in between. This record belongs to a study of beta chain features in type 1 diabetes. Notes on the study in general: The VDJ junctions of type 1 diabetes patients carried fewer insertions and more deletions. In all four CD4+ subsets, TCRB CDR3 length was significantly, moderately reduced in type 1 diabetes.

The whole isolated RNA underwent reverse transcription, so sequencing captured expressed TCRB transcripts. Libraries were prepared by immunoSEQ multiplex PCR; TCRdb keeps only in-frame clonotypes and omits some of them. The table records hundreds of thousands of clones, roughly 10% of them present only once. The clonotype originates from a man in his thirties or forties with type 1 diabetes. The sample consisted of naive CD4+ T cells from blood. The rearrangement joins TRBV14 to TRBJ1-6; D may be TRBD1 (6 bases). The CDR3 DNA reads TGTGCCAGCAGCCCCCCTGGGGGCGCAAATTCACCCCTCCACTTT. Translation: CASSPPGGANSPLHF.